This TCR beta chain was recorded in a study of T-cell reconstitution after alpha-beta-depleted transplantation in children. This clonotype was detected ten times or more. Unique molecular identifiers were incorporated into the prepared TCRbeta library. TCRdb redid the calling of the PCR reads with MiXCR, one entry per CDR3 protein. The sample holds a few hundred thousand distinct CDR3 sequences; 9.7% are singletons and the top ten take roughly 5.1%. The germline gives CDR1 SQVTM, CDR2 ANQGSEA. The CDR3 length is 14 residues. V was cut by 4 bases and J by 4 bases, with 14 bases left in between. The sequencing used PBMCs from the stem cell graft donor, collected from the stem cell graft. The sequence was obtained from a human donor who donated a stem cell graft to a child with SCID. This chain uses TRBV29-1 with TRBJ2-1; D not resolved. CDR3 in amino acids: CSVGETIRYNEQFF. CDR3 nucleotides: TGCAGCGTTGGAGAAACTATTAGGTACAATGAGCAGTTCTTC.